This T cell receptor (beta chain) was found in a study of shared clonotypes between healthy human individuals. J was trimmed by 6 bases and V by 2 bases; bases with no gene match: 7. The CDR3 loop spans 15 amino acids. Germline CDR1 and CDR2: SGHTA and FQGNSA. The protocol was immunoSEQ multiplex PCR, while the TCRdb copy is restricted to in-frame clones and leaves out a portion. The sample records about 2.3 million clones, approximately 90% being singletons. The sample taken for sequencing was naive CD4+ T cells from PBMCs. Subset indicated: CD45RA+ positively selected. This clonotype originated in a man in his late teens or twenties in good health. Some clones in this sample may be carry-over from other donors' samples. The rearrangement uses TRBV7-2 and TRBJ2-3; 8 bases are shared with TRBD2. The CDR3 is CASSLLTGGVDTQYF. In nucleotides, the CDR3 is TGTGCCAGCAGCTTACTGACGGGAGGGGTGGATACGCAGTATTTT.